This is a list of T cell receptor beta chains from one sample in a study of T cell changes during pregnancy in multiple sclerosis. Method: immunoSEQ multiplex PCR; TCRdb's copy keeps in-frame clones and lacks some. The sample shows about 77,000 clones, 93% of them seen only once. The source was peripheral blood, collected after pregnancy. The receptors derive from a female donor in good health, enrolled as a control in a pregnancy study. Each CDR3 is given with its conserved first and last residue. The order of the fields is J gene, D gene, V gene, clone size, CDR3 DNA, CDR3 protein. The D gene is left open where the match is weak. Some rows mark clone size as missing; the rest say once, few, many or name a class of expanded clone.

J: TRBJ2-3; D: TRBD2; V: TRBV4-1; size: once; DNA: TGCGCCAGCAGCCAAACCTCCGGGCTAGCGGGAGCAGATACGCAGTATTTT; CDR3: CASSQTSGLAGADTQYF
J: TRBJ2-7; D: TRBD1; V: TRBV6-1; size: .; DNA: TGTGCCAGCAGTGCCAGACAGGGCTGGGGAGAGCAGTACTTC; CDR3: CASSARQGWGEQYF
J: TRBJ2-2; D: TRBD2; V: TRBV5-4; size: .; DNA: TGTGCCAGCAGCTTACCAGGACTAGCGGGGGGGCCCGGGGAGCTGTTTTTT; CDR3: CASSLPGLAGGPGELFF
J: TRBJ2-1; D: .; V: TRBV5-4; size: .; DNA: TGTGCCAGCAGTTCAAGAGCGGGACTGCAGGGGAATGAGCAGTTCTTC; CDR3: CASSSRAGLQGNEQFF
J: TRBJ2-1; D: TRBD2; V: TRBV7-2; size: .; DNA: TGTGCCAGCAGCTTAACTAGCGCTTACAATGAGCAGTTCTTC; CDR3: CASSLTSAYNEQFF
J: TRBJ1-4; D: TRBD1; V: TRBV5-4; size: .; DNA: TGTGCCAGCAGCTTGGGACAGGGGAATGAAAAACTGTTTTTT; CDR3: CASSLGQGNEKLFF
J: TRBJ1-1; D: TRBD1; V: TRBV27; size: .; DNA: TGTGCCAGCAGCCGACGGACAGGGGGCGCTAGTAGCACTGAAGCTTTCTTT; CDR3: CASSRRTGGASSTEAFF
J: TRBJ1-1; D: TRBD1; V: TRBV5-8; size: .; DNA: TGTGCCAGCAGCCCGGACAGGGGGCGGAACACTGAAGCTTTCTTT; CDR3: CASSPDRGRNTEAFF
J: TRBJ2-2; D: .; V: TRBV10-1; size: few; DNA: TGCGCCAGCAGCCGGGGGACGAACACCGGGGAGCTGTTTTTT; CDR3: CASSRGTNTGELFF
J: TRBJ2-3; D: TRBD2; V: TRBV5-6; size: once; DNA: TGTGCCAGCAGCTTTGGTGGAATAGCGGGGGGCTACACAGATACGCAGTATTTT; CDR3: CASSFGGIAGGYTDTQYF
J: TRBJ2-2; D: .; V: TRBV11-2; size: .; DNA: TGTGCCAGTCTGGCGGGCACGAACACCGGGGAGCTGTTTTTT; CDR3: CASLAGTNTGELFF
J: TRBJ1-5; D: .; V: TRBV11-3; size: .; DNA: TGTGCCAGCAGCTATTTCACCCTCCCAGGCAATCAGCCCCAGCATTTT; CDR3: CASSYFTLPGNQPQHF
J: TRBJ2-2; D: .; V: TRBV19; size: .; DNA: TGTGCCAGTAGTATACGCGCCAGGGGTAATTCCGGGGAGCTGTTTTTT; CDR3: CASSIRARGNSGELFF
J: TRBJ2-1; D: TRBD1; V: TRBV6-4; size: .; DNA: TGTGCCAGCAGTGAAGGGACAGGGGTGAACGAGCAGTTCTTC; CDR3: CASSEGTGVNEQFF
J: TRBJ2-6; D: .; V: TRBV7-9; size: .; DNA: TGTGCCAGCCCTAACCCGTCTGGGGCCAACGTCCTGACTTTC; CDR3: CASPNPSGANVLTF
J: TRBJ1-5; D: .; V: TRBV7-2; size: .; DNA: TGTGCCAGCAGCTTGGTCGGGAATAGCAATCAGCCCCAGCATTTT; CDR3: CASSLVGNSNQPQHF
J: TRBJ2-7; D: .; V: TRBV29-1; size: .; DNA: TGCAGCGTCGGGTCGACTAGTGCCATCTACGAGCAGTACTTC; CDR3: CSVGSTSAIYEQYF
J: TRBJ2-5; D: .; V: TRBV11-2; size: .; DNA: TGTGCCAGCAGTTCCATATATCGGGGACAAGAGACCCAGTACTTC; CDR3: CASSSIYRGQETQYF
J: TRBJ2-1; D: TRBD2; V: TRBV6-6; size: .; DNA: TGTGCCAGCAAGAAGGGCGGGAGTATTAATGAGCAGTTCTTC; CDR3: CASKKGGSINEQFF
J: TRBJ1-1; D: .; V: TRBV28; size: once; DNA: TGTGCCAGCAGTCTCGGTATGAACACTGAAGCTTTCTTT; CDR3: CASSLGMNTEAFF
J: TRBJ2-7; D: TRBD1; V: TRBV9; size: .; DNA: TGTGCCAGCAGCGCTCGGACCGGGACAGGGATCTACGAGCAGTACTTC; CDR3: CASSARTGTGIYEQYF
J: TRBJ2-7; D: TRBD2; V: TRBV7-9; size: .; DNA: TGTGCCAGCAGCTCTCCCGGGACTAGCGGTTACGAGCAGTACTTC; CDR3: CASSSPGTSGYEQYF
J: TRBJ1-4; D: TRBD1; V: TRBV9; size: .; DNA: TGTGCCAGCAGCGTAGAGGACAGGGGTGGCGAAAAACTGTTTTTT; CDR3: CASSVEDRGGEKLFF
J: TRBJ2-5; D: TRBD1; V: TRBV9; size: .; DNA: TGTGCCAGCAGCGTAGGAAAGACAGGGGAGACCCAGTACTTC; CDR3: CASSVGKTGETQYF
J: TRBJ1-5; D: TRBD1; V: TRBV5-1; size: .; DNA: TGCGCCAGCAGCCCGGGGACAGGGGATCAGCCCCAGCATTTT; CDR3: CASSPGTGDQPQHF
J: TRBJ2-3; D: TRBD1; V: TRBV7-9; size: .; DNA: TGTGCCAGCAGCTTAGCTACAGGGGGAGTAGATACGCAGTATTTT; CDR3: CASSLATGGVDTQYF
J: TRBJ1-5; D: .; V: TRBV2; size: .; DNA: TGTGCCAGCAGTGCCAGGGGTGGCAATCAGCCCCAGCATTTT; CDR3: CASSARGGNQPQHF
J: TRBJ2-5; D: .; V: TRBV5-8; size: .; DNA: TGTGCCAGCAGCTTGGCCTACAGCAAAGAGACCCAGTACTTC; CDR3: CASSLAYSKETQYF
J: TRBJ1-6; D: .; V: TRBV6-5; size: .; DNA: TGTGCCAGCAGCCCTGGAGGGTCCTCACCCCTCCACTTT; CDR3: CASSPGGSSPLHF
J: TRBJ1-5; D: .; V: TRBV4-3; size: .; DNA: TGCGCCAGCAGCCAAGAGAGAGGGAATCAGCCCCAGCATTTT; CDR3: CASSQERGNQPQHF
J: TRBJ2-5; D: .; V: TRBV11-3; size: once; DNA: TGTGCCAGCAGCGGCGGCGGGACCCAGTACTTC; CDR3: CASSGGGTQYF
J: TRBJ2-5; D: TRBD1; V: TRBV7-7; size: .; DNA: TGTGCTAGCAGCCAGGGACAGGGGGGACAAGAGACCCAGTACTTC; CDR3: CASSQGQGGQETQYF
J: TRBJ2-7; D: TRBD2; V: TRBV28; size: once; DNA: TGTGCCAGCAGCGGGACTAGCGGGAGGTACGAGCAGTACTTT; CDR3: CASSGTSGRYEQYF
J: TRBJ1-4; D: TRBD1; V: TRBV28; size: .; DNA: TGTGCCAGCAGTACCCGACAGGGGCGACCGGAGGAAAAACTGTTTTTT; CDR3: CASSTRQGRPEEKLFF
J: TRBJ2-7; D: .; V: TRBV4-2; size: .; DNA: TGTGCCAGCAGCCAAGGGGCCCCCCCCTACGAGCAGTACTTC; CDR3: CASSQGAPPYEQYF
J: TRBJ1-1; D: .; V: TRBV9; size: few; DNA: TGTGCCAGCAGCGTAGGGGCAGGCCCAACTGAAGCTTTCTTT; CDR3: CASSVGAGPTEAFF
J: TRBJ2-1; D: .; V: TRBV5-4; size: .; DNA: TGTGCCAGCGGCGGCCTAGAGTACAATGAGCAGTTCTTC; CDR3: CASGGLEYNEQFF
J: TRBJ1-6; D: .; V: TRBV4-2; size: few; DNA: TGTGCCAGCAGCTCCCGACAGGAGAATTCACCCCTCCACTTT; CDR3: CASSSRQENSPLHF